The 29 T cell receptor beta chains below all came from one sample that was sequenced in a study of T cell repertoires in cytomegalovirus infection (dated by TCRdb to about 2019). Reads for this sample came from an Illumina HiSeq 1500. Through fastp at Q25 and MiXCR, TCRdb rebuilt clones from the public reads, retaining in-frame beta chains. CDR3 protein duplicates are merged, each entry listing the most common genes and DNA. Present in this sample are 510,000 or so distinct CDR3 sequences, approximately 26% of which were seen just once. Clones ranked in the top ten supply approximately 13% of the sample. The sequenced sample was PBMCs. The receptors derive from a human donor in good health (CMV status not recorded). Some clones in this sample may be carry-over from other donors' samples.

The chain uses TRBV19 and TRBJ2-7; 7 nucleotides match TRBD2. After removal of 4 bases from V and 4 bases from J, the junction contained 10 bases not matched to a gene. This CDR3 contains 15 residues. Looked up from germline, CDR1 is LNHDA and CDR2 is SQIVND (reference sequence). The CDR3 DNA is TGTGCCAGTAGTACCCCTTTGGGCGGGAGTTACGAGCAGTACTTC. Protein product: CASSTPLGGSYEQYF.

This clonotype was observed a handful of times. The rearrangement links TRBV12-3 or TRBV12-4 to TRBJ2-4; D unresolved. Trimming stripped 8 bases from V and 1 base from J, with 12 bases between. The CDR3 has 14 amino acids. CDR3 loop: CASGLQMAKNIQYF. The CDR3 DNA is TGTGCCAGCGGATTGCAAATGGCCAAAAACATTCAGTACTTC.

This clonotype was observed many times. The rearrangement joins TRBV7-2 to TRBJ2-1; D is unresolved. Germline V gives CDR1 SGHTA, CDR2 FQGNSA. This CDR3 is 12 amino acids long. Between the trimmed V and J ends, which lost 2 bases and 11 bases, there was a span of 10 bases. The CDR3 DNA is TGTGCCAGCAGCTTATCGTTGCCTCAGCAGTTCTTC. It codes for CASSLSLPQQFF.

V gene TRBV29-1 combines with J gene TRBJ1-1; D is ambiguous. CDR1 is SQVTM, CDR2 ANQGSEA, per germline. V lost 7 bases to trimming and J lost 0 bases, with 12 bases between them. The CDR3 has 13 residues. This CDR3 reads CSAQQRMNTEAFF. CDR3 nucleotides: TGCAGCGCCCAACAGAGAATGAACACTGAAGCTTTCTTT.

CDR3 sequence reads: CASSVRSYEQYF. The CDR3 DNA follows: TGTGCCAGCAGTGTTCGCTCCTACGAGCAGTACTTC. The V gene is TRBV25-1, the J gene TRBJ2-7, with D unclear. The CDR3 has 12 residues. Germline V gene data show CDR1 as MGHDK and CDR2 as SYGVNS. V dropped 4 bases and J dropped 0 bases, with 4 bases sitting between them.

The V call is TRBV19, the J call TRBJ1-1; D may be TRBD1 (5 bases). The CDR3 is 15 residues long. V was trimmed by 0 bases and J by 1 base, leaving 9 bases between them. In germline, CDR1 is LNHDA, CDR2 SQIVND (reference sequence). The CDR3 sequence: CASSIDLGANTEAFF. The CDR3 DNA follows: TGTGCCAGTAGTATAGATCTTGGGGCGAACACTGAAGCTTTCTTT. Filled out from reference TRBV19 and TRBJ1-1, the complete variable domain reads DGGITQSPKYLFRKEGQNVTLSCEQNLNHDAMYWYRQDPGQGLRLIYYSQIVNDFQKGDIAEGYSVSREKKESFPLTVTSAQKNPTAFYLCASSIDLGANTEAFFGQGTRLTVV.

The chain combines TRBV6-1 with TRBJ2-2; a weak D match, TRBD2 (6 bases). V was shortened by 6 bases and J by 6 bases, with 20 bases between the two germline ends. Germline assignment: CDR1 MNHNS and CDR2 SASEGT. The CDR3 totals 16 residues. In DNA, the CDR3 is TGTGCCAGCAGGGTACCGGGACTCGTAGGGCCCGGGGAGCTGTTTTTT. Translating gives CASRVPGLVGPGELFF.

The chain joins TRBV27 to TRBJ2-1; 10 nucleotides line up with TRBD1. The CDR3 sequence is 15 residues long. The germline gives CDR1 MNHEY, CDR2 SMNVEV (reference sequence). V dropped 4 bases and J dropped 6; count of bases not matched to a gene: 6. Here the CDR3 reads CASSSPGQGRNEQFF. The CDR3 bases are TGTGCCAGCAGTTCGCCGGGACAGGGGCGCAATGAGCAGTTCTTC.

This clonotype was seen a handful of times. The rearrangement joins TRBV28 to TRBJ1-2; D is undetermined. The CDR3 consists of 14 residues. Trimming pared 3 bases from V and 0 bases from J, leaving 8 bases between. Looked up from germline, CDR1 is MDHEN and CDR2 is SYDVKM. The CDR3 sequence is CASSLDGPNYGYTF. The DNA for the CDR3 is TGTGCCAGCAGTTTGGACGGTCCTAACTATGGCTACACCTTC.

This clonotype was seen only a few times. V is TRBV28 and J is TRBJ1-5; no clear D. From germline, CDR1 is MDHEN and CDR2 SYDVKM. Trimming stripped 2 bases from V and 6 bases from J, with 11 bases between. The CDR3 has 14 residues. The CDR3 loop reads CASSLRVGLQPQHF. DNA for the CDR3: TGTGCCAGCAGTTTACGCGTTGGCCTTCAGCCCCAGCATTTT.

The chain carries TRBV7-2 and TRBJ1-3; D might be TRBD1 (5 bases). The CDR3 has 15 amino acids. Germline CDR1 SGHTA, CDR2 FQGNSA. V gave up 5 bases and J gave up 0 bases, with 11 bases separating them. In DNA, the CDR3 is TGTGCCAGCAGCCGAGAGGGGTTCTCTGGAAACACCATATATTTT. It encodes CASSREGFSGNTIYF.

This clonotype turned up a few times. The CDR3 is CSARGPWDISYEQYF. CDR3 in DNA: TGCAGTGCTAGAGGGCCCTGGGACATTTCCTACGAGCAGTACTTC. The chain joins TRBV20-1 to TRBJ2-7; D is possibly TRBD1 (6 bases). The germline V gene has CDR1 DFQATT and CDR2 SNEGSKA (reference sequence). Trimming removed 1 base from V and 1 base from J, with 14 bases in between. The CDR3 extends over 15 amino acids.

This clonotype was seen repeatedly, ten times or more. V is TRBV7-2 and J is TRBJ1-3; D possibly corresponds to TRBD1 (5 bases). The CDR3 length is 15 residues. Germline V gene sequence: CDR1 SGHTA, CDR2 FQGNSA. V dropped 5 bases and J dropped 0 bases, with 11 bases sitting between them. The CDR3 DNA reads as TGTGCCAGCAGCCCAGACAGTAGCTCTGGAAACACCATATATTTT. This codes for CASSPDSSSGNTIYF.

The chain employs TRBV28 and TRBJ2-1; TRBD1 matches at 7 bases. Germline CDR1 reads MDHEN; CDR2 reads SYDVKM. The CDR3 is made up of 16 amino acids. V shed 6 bases, J shed 5 bases, and the junction held 13 bases outside the gene matches. The chain's CDR3 is CASSRPGQNPHNEQFF. The CDR3 bases are TGTGCCAGCAGCCGACCGGGACAGAACCCACACAATGAGCAGTTCTTC. Combining the CDR3 with reference TRBV28 and TRBJ2-1 gives the whole variable domain DVKVTQSSRYLVKRTGEKVFLECVQDMDHENMFWYRQDPGLGLRLIYFSYDVKMKEKGDIPEGYSVSREKKERFSLILESASTNQTSMYLCASSRPGQNPHNEQFFGPGTRLTVL.

This sequence joins TRBV2 and TRBJ2-1, with D perhaps TRBD1 (6 bases). Looked up from germline, CDR1 is SNHLY and CDR2 is FYNNEI. The CDR3 runs 15 residues. V was cut by 6 bases and J by 4 bases, with 16 bases left in between. In DNA form, the CDR3 reads TGTGCCAGCAGCATGTGGGGTCAGGGGTACAATGAGCAGTTCTTC. Its protein product is CASSMWGQGYNEQFF.

This clonotype was seen just once. This sequence joins TRBV18 and TRBJ2-3; D is undetermined. This CDR3 region has 12 residues. Trimming took 0 bases from V and 4 from J, leaving 2 bases between them. Germline loops: CDR1 KGHSH, CDR2 LQKENI. CDR3 sequence: CASSPPPDTQYF. The CDR3 DNA reads TGTGCCAGCTCACCACCGCCAGATACGCAGTATTTT.

Remarks on this clonotype: A much larger clone differs from this one at a single base, so this may be a read error. The chain combines TRBV7-2 with TRBJ2-3; D might be TRBD2 (6 bases). The V gene's germline CDR1 is SGHTA and CDR2 FQGNSA. This CDR3 contains 14 residues. CDR3 coding DNA: TGTGCCAGCAGCCGAACTAGCCCCCCAGATAGGCAGTATTTT. This translates into CASSRTSPPDRQYF.

This clonotype was detected only a few times. The J gene is TRBJ2-1, the V gene TRBV5-6, with 9 positions matching TRBD2. Trimming took 4 bases from V and 7 from J; bases not matched to a gene: 6. The CDR3 loop spans 14 amino acids. Germline assignment: CDR1 SGHDT and CDR2 YYEEEE. The DNA of the CDR3 is TGTGCCAGCAGCCATAGCGGGAGCTCTAATGAGCAGTTCTTC. It codes for CASSHSGSSNEQFF.

The V and J genes are TRBV20-1 and TRBJ2-6, with D possibly TRBD2 on 6 matching bases. Per the germline V gene, CDR1 is DFQATT and CDR2 is SNEGSKA (reference sequence). Trimming stripped 1 base from V and 0 bases from J, with 13 bases between. The CDR3 is made up of 17 amino acids. The CDR3 DNA follows: TGCAGTGCTAGAGCGGTAGCGGCGGTCTCTGGGGCCAACGTCCTGACTTTC. This sequence encodes CSARAVAAVSGANVLTF.

The chain joins TRBV28 to TRBJ2-1; D is perhaps TRBD2 (5 bases). With 1 base removed from V and 8 bases from J, the gap between germline ends came to 15 bases. Germline values: CDR1 MDHEN, CDR2 SYDVKM. The CDR3 spans 15 residues. In nucleotides, the CDR3 is TGTGCCAGCAGTTTATTCCAGCTAGCTTGGGATGAGCAGTTCTTC. Encoded protein: CASSLFQLAWDEQFF.

This sequence joins TRBV13 and TRBJ2-3; 7 nucleotides line up with TRBD1. The CDR3 is 13 amino acids. V lost 11 bases, J lost 2 bases, and 7 bases stayed unmatched. Per germline, CDR1 PRHDT and CDR2 FYEKMQ (reference sequence). The CDR3 region has the DNA TGTGCCGTCACAGGGGTCGCCACAGATACGCAGTATTTT. The encoded protein is CAVTGVATDTQYF.

The chain combines TRBV27 with TRBJ1-5; D is possibly TRBD1 (6 bases). This CDR3 is 16 amino acids long. Germline assignment: CDR1 MNHEY and CDR2 SMNVEV (reference sequence). With 3 bases removed from V and 1 base from J, the gap between germline ends came to 13 bases. CDR3 amino acids: CASSFRAGVSNQPQHF. The CDR3 nucleotides are TGTGCCAGCAGTTTTAGGGCAGGGGTAAGCAATCAGCCCCAGCATTTT.

V usage is TRBV10-3 and J usage is TRBJ2-1, with TRBD2 as a possible D gene (6 bases). The germline V gene encodes CDR1 ENHRY and CDR2 SYGVKD. The V end lost 8 bases, the J end lost 4 bases, and 18 bases lay between the germline ends. This CDR3 contains 15 residues. The CDR3 sequence is CAISRRAGPYNEQFF. The CDR3 DNA follows: TGTGCCATCTCTCGACGGGCGGGGCCATACAATGAGCAGTTCTTC.

J is TRBJ2-1 and V is TRBV12-3 or TRBV12-4, with a tentative D call TRBD2 (6 bases). The CDR3 has 15 amino acids. V was pared by 3 bases and J by 2 bases, with 11 bases between. The CDR3 is CASSFYGEAYNEQFF. CDR3 DNA sequence: TGTGCCAGCAGTTTTTACGGGGAGGCCTACAATGAGCAGTTCTTC.

This clonotype has a count of ten or more. The V and J genes are TRBV7-2 and TRBJ1-5, with 7 bases identical to TRBD1. V lost 5 bases, J lost 9 bases, and 7 bases stayed unmatched. This CDR3 spans 13 amino acids. The V gene's germline CDR1 is SGHTA and CDR2 FQGNSA. CDR3: CASSPRGDVPQHF. The CDR3 coding sequence is TGTGCCAGCAGCCCCAGGGGGGACGTGCCCCAGCATTTT.

This rearrangement joins TRBV19 to TRBJ2-2; 8 bases fit TRBD2. The germline gives CDR1 LNHDA, CDR2 SQIVND (reference sequence). V lost 8 bases and J lost 5; bases outside the gene matches: 7. The CDR3 covers 14 residues. The CDR3 protein is CASRTSLPTGELFF. The CDR3 DNA is TGTGCCAGTCGGACTAGCTTACCTACCGGGGAGCTGTTTTTT.

This clonotype was seen only a few times. The chain has TRBV6-5 and TRBJ2-5; TRBD1 matches at 8 bases. V gave up 4 bases and J gave up 5 bases; unmatched junction bases: 15. The germline CDR1 and CDR2 sequences are MNHEY and SVGAGI. This CDR3 is built from 17 residues. The chain's CDR3 is CASSSDRTGRLRETQYF. DNA of the CDR3: TGTGCCAGCAGTTCAGATAGGACAGGGAGATTACGGGAGACCCAGTACTTC.

The chain employs TRBV12-3 or TRBV12-4 and TRBJ1-4; no firm D call. The CDR3 consists of 15 residues. Between the trimmed V and J ends, which lost 1 base and 5 bases, there was a span of 11 bases. CDR3: CASSLGDFGNEKLFF. The CDR3 DNA follows: TGTGCCAGCAGTTTAGGGGATTTTGGGAATGAAAAACTGTTTTTT.

This clonotype was seen at least ten times. This chain joins TRBV11-2 and TRBJ2-3; D unclear. CDR3 length: 16 amino acids. V was shortened by 2 bases and J by 0 bases, with 12 bases between the two germline ends. Germline V gene lookup returns CDR1 SGHAT and CDR2 FQNNGV. The CDR3 spells CASSLRRMASTDTQYF. The DNA for the CDR3 is TGTGCCAGCAGCTTACGACGGATGGCTAGCACAGATACGCAGTATTTT.